One and the same sample provided the 32 T cell receptor beta chains below, sequenced in a study of shared clonotypes between healthy human individuals. Assay used: immunoSEQ multiplex PCR; TCRdb lists only in-frame clones, some missing. The sample carries about 1 million clones, around 74% recorded once. Input material: memory CD4+ T cells sorted from blood. This sample's subset: CD45RA-negative fraction. The origin of the receptors is a man aged 18 to 30 in good health.

The chain links TRBV5-1 to TRBJ2-1, with D uncertain. The germline gives CDR1 SGHRS, CDR2 YFSETQ. The germline V and J ends were trimmed by 4 bases and 12 bases, with 26 bases remaining between them. The CDR3 totals 16 residues. The DNA for the CDR3 is TGCGCCAGCAGCGATTTCCCAGGACCAACTAATTCAGGGCAGTTCTTC. This translates into CASSDFPGPTNSGQFF.

This CDR3 reads CAITRAGSTGELFF. The DNA of the CDR3 is TGTGCCATCACCAGAGCGGGATCCACCGGGGAGCTGTTTTTT. The V call is TRBV10-3, the J call TRBJ2-2; 7 bases align to TRBD2. Germline assignment: CDR1 ENHRY and CDR2 SYGVKD. V shed 7 bases and J 4 bases; nucleotides not matched to a gene: 6. The CDR3 contains 14 residues.

J is TRBJ2-1 and V is TRBV5-4; 8 bases agree with TRBD2. Germline V gene lookup returns CDR1 SGHNT and CDR2 YYREEE (reference sequence). CDR3 length: 17 amino acids. V lost 0 bases to trimming and J lost 0 bases; unmatched junction nucleotides: 5. In DNA, the CDR3 is TGTGCCAGCAGCTTGGGCGGGGGGCTTAGCTCCTACAATGAGCAGTTCTTC. Its translation is CASSLGGGLSSYNEQFF.

V and J are TRBV7-6 and TRBJ1-1; no clear D. V lost 3 bases, J lost 3 bases, and 8 bases lay in between. This CDR3 spans 13 amino acids. Germline-derived CDR1 and CDR2 are SGHVS and FNYEAQ. In DNA form, the CDR3 reads TGTGCCAGCAGCTTCTCCATGGACACTGAAGCTTTCTTT. Translated, it gives CASSFSMDTEAFF.

This sequence joins TRBV19 and TRBJ1-1; the match to TRBD1 covers 7 bases. The CDR3 covers 16 residues. Germline CDR1 is LNHDA and CDR2 is SQIVND (reference sequence). The ends lost 6 bases at V and 4 bases at J; junction bases unmatched: 14. As DNA, the CDR3 is TGTGCCAGTAGACACCAGGGGGGCAGGAAGAGCACTGAAGCTTTCTTT. Translation gives CASRHQGGRKSTEAFF.

The chain carries TRBV7-9 and TRBJ1-3, with a possible D match to TRBD1 (5 bases). The V end lost 5 bases, the J end lost 4 bases, and 12 bases lay between the germline ends. The CDR3 has 14 residues. Germline-derived CDR1 and CDR2 are SEHNR and FQNEAQ (reference sequence). The CDR3 bases are TGTGCCAGCAGCCCGGGGGTCGCGGGAAACACCATATATTTT. Its protein is CASSPGVAGNTIYF.

Comments on this clone: The same CDR3 also results from other DNA sequences found in this sample. This chain joins TRBV9 and TRBJ2-3; D unresolved. The CDR3 has 14 amino acids. Trimming stripped 1 base from V and 3 bases from J, with 9 bases between. Germline V gene sequence: CDR1 SGDLS, CDR2 YYNGEE. DNA for the CDR3: TGTGCCAGCAGCGTACGACAATATACAGATACGCAGTATTTT. Encoded protein: CASSVRQYTDTQYF.

V usage is TRBV5-1 and J usage is TRBJ2-1; 13 bases line up with TRBD2. Germline V gene sequence: CDR1 SGHRS, CDR2 YFSETQ. There are 19 residues in the CDR3. V lost 0 bases and J lost 0; bases outside the gene matches: 6. The CDR3 protein is CASSLGTSGSLRSYNEQFF. In DNA form, the CDR3 reads TGCGCCAGCAGCTTGGGGACTAGCGGGAGCCTACGCTCCTACAATGAGCAGTTCTTC.

V usage is TRBV30 and J usage is TRBJ2-2; D gene ambiguous. The CDR3 has 13 residues. Per germline, CDR1 GTSNPN and CDR2 SVGIG (reference sequence). The V end was cut by 4 bases, the J end by 6 bases, with 12 bases between. The CDR3 here is CAWKVQLSGELFF. Here the CDR3 DNA reads TGTGCCTGGAAGGTACAGTTATCCGGGGAGCTGTTTTTT.

Points on this clone: At one boundary the junction diverges from the germline segment, which might be a read error. The V call is TRBV6-1, the J call TRBJ1-1; 7 bases match TRBD1. Per germline, CDR1 MNHNS and CDR2 SASEGT. The CDR3 has 10 amino acids. CDR3 nucleotide sequence: TGTGCCAGCAGTGATAGGACAGGCATCTTT. Translated, it gives CASSDRTGIF.

V usage is TRBV28 and J usage is TRBJ2-7; no firm D call. CDR1 and CDR2 (germline): MDHEN, SYDVKM. The CDR3 loop spans 14 amino acids. V lost 2 bases and J lost 6, with 14 bases in between. The CDR3 region has the DNA TGTGCCAGCAGTTTAGGAGTGGAGCGAGCCGAGCAGTACTTC. Protein sequence: CASSLGVERAEQYF. Complete variable domain (other parts from reference TRBV28 and TRBJ2-7): DVKVTQSSRYLVKRTGEKVFLECVQDMDHENMFWYRQDPGLGLRLIYFSYDVKMKEKGDIPEGYSVSREKKERFSLILESASTNQTSMYLCASSLGVERAEQYFGPGTRLTVT.

The J gene is TRBJ1-2, the V gene TRBV6-1; D uncertain. The V gene's germline CDR1 is MNHNS and CDR2 SASEGT. The CDR3 runs to 13 residues. Trimming removed 10 bases at V and 5 bases at J, with 17 bases between. The CDR3 nucleotides read TGTGCCACGTGGGTCAAAATTGATTATGGCTACACCTTC. Translated, it gives CATWVKIDYGYTF.

This chain joins TRBV6-5 and TRBJ2-5, with a possible D match to TRBD1 (6 bases). V lost 8 bases and J 5 bases, leaving 9 bases between the germline ends. The germline CDR1 and CDR2 sequences are MNHEY and SVGAGI. The CDR3 spans 11 residues. For the CDR3, the DNA is TGTGCCAGCGGGGGCCGGGAGACCCAGTACTTC. Amino acid sequence: CASGGRETQYF.

The chain uses TRBV5-1 and TRBJ1-2, with a weak D call TRBD1 (5 bases). The CDR3 runs to 15 residues. Trimming cost V 4 bases and J 3 bases, with 16 bases left between them. CDR1 SGHRS and CDR2 YFSETQ come from the germline V gene. DNA for the CDR3: TGCGCCAGCAGCAGGGACTTCCCAAGCTACTATGGCTACACCTTC. Translation: CASSRDFPSYYGYTF.

This CDR3 is CASRLRTGGSGNTIYF. The CDR3, as DNA: TGTGCCAGCAGATTACGGACAGGGGGCTCTGGAAACACCATATATTTT. The chain links TRBV5-8 to TRBJ1-3; TRBD1 aligns across 10 bases. V trimming: 5 bases; J trimming: 0 bases; junction bases outside the gene matches: 5. There are 16 residues in the CDR3. Germline V gene data show CDR1 as SGHTS and CDR2 as YDEGEE.

The rearrangement joins TRBV7-2 to TRBJ1-2, with 7 nucleotides matching TRBD1. V lost 1 base, J lost 8 bases, and 7 bases stayed unmatched. The CDR3 runs 14 residues. CDR1 and CDR2 from the germline V gene are SGHTA and FQGNSA. CDR3 in DNA: TGTGCCAGCAGCTTAGGACAGGGAAGGAGAGGCTACACCTTC. Its translation is CASSLGQGRRGYTF.

The chain is built from TRBV29-1 and TRBJ2-3, with 9 bases that match TRBD2. The length of the CDR3 is 15 residues. Germline CDR1 is SQVTM and CDR2 is ANQGSEA. With 7 bases clipped from V and 4 bases from J, the junction kept 12 bases outside the gene matches. CDR3 DNA sequence: TGCAGCGCTGCAACCGGGACTAGCTATTCAGATACGCAGTATTTT. Translation gives CSAATGTSYSDTQYF.

The J gene is TRBJ2-2, the V gene TRBV10-3; D is undetermined. The germline V gene encodes CDR1 ENHRY and CDR2 SYGVKD. Trimming removed 5 bases at V and 4 bases at J, with 14 bases between. This CDR3 has 15 residues. CDR3 bases: TGTGCCATCAGTCCAGACAACATTATCACCGGGGAGCTGTTTTTT. This gives the protein CAISPDNIITGELFF.

Concerning this clone: The sample has other DNA sequences that encode this CDR3 too. The chain joins TRBV7-9 to TRBJ1-1; tentatively, D is TRBD1 (6 bases). V lost 5 bases, J lost 1 base, and 11 bases lay in between. Germline lookup yields CDR1 SEHNR and CDR2 FQNEAQ (reference sequence). The CDR3 sequence is 14 residues long. The CDR3 here is CASSPRRGNTEAFF. CDR3 sequence (DNA): TGTGCCAGCAGCCCCCGCAGGGGGAACACTGAAGCTTTCTTT.

This chain links TRBV5-4 with TRBJ2-3; 7 bases are a match to TRBD2. V was pared by 4 bases and J by 8 bases, with 13 bases of the junction left unmatched. Per germline, CDR1 SGHNT and CDR2 YYREEE (reference sequence). The length of the CDR3 is 15 residues. This chain's CDR3 is CASSALASSGGTQYF. In DNA form, the CDR3 reads TGTGCCAGCAGCGCACTAGCCTCCTCGGGGGGTACGCAGTATTTT. Using reference TRBV5-4 and TRBJ2-3 for the parts outside the CDR3, the full variable domain is ETGVTQSPTHLIKTRGQQVTLRCSSQSGHNTVSWYQQALGQGPQFIFQYYREEENGRGNFPPRFSGLQFPNYSSELNVNALELDDSALYLCASSALASSGGTQYFGPGTRLTVL.

The chain uses TRBV30 and TRBJ2-6, with D possibly TRBD2 on 5 matching bases. The germline V gene has CDR1 GTSNPN and CDR2 SVGIG (reference sequence). Trimming left V 2 bases short and J 0 bases short, with 8 bases between. The CDR3 spans 15 residues. The CDR3 spells CAWSPGVSGANVLTF. The CDR3, as DNA: TGTGCCTGGAGTCCCGGGGTCTCTGGGGCCAACGTCCTGACTTTC.

As for this clone: Other DNA sequences from this sample encode an identical CDR3 as well. The chain combines TRBV10-2 with TRBJ2-7; TRBD2 matches at 10 bases. This CDR3 spans 13 amino acids. Germline V gene data show CDR1 as WSHSY and CDR2 as SAAADI. Trimming cost V 5 bases and J 2 bases; bases outside gene matches: 0. The CDR3 here is CASSSGRAYEQYF. DNA of the CDR3: TGCGCCAGCAGTAGCGGGAGGGCCTACGAGCAGTACTTC.

DNA for the CDR3: TGTGCCAGCAGCACGGGACTAGCGGGAGGGCAAGAGACCCAGTACTTC. It translates to CASSTGLAGGQETQYF. V gene TRBV7-6 combines with J gene TRBJ2-5, with 16 bases lining up with TRBD2. The germline gives CDR1 SGHVS, CDR2 FNYEAQ. The CDR3 totals 16 residues. J was trimmed by 2 bases and V by 5 bases; bases with no gene match: 2.

Regarding this clone: The same CDR3 is also encoded by other DNA sequences in this sample. The CDR3 spells CASSPNYEQYF. The CDR3 DNA reads TGTGCCAGCTCACCTAACTACGAGCAGTACTTC. This chain links TRBV18 with TRBJ2-7; D is unclear. The germline V and J ends were trimmed by 3 bases and 3 bases, with 3 bases remaining between them. There are 11 residues in the CDR3. Germline CDR1 reads KGHSH; CDR2 reads LQKENI.

This chain uses TRBV21-1 with TRBJ1-1; the table's D call, TRBD1, has no DNA check behind it. TRBV21-1 is annotated as a pseudogene. The CDR3 extends over 15 amino acids. The CDR3 DNA follows: TGTGCCAGCACCCATTGTAGACAGGGAAGCACTGAAGCTTTCTTT. This codes for CASTHCRQGSTEAFF.

V usage is TRBV28 and J usage is TRBJ2-5; no firm D call. The germline CDR1 and CDR2 sequences are MDHEN and SYDVKM. Trimming removed 7 bases from V and 13 bases from J, with 16 bases in between. The CDR3 has 11 residues. CDR3 bases: TGTGCCAGCACCTCTTTGGGGTATCCGTACTTC. Translating it yields CASTSLGYPYF.

The genes are TRBV19 and TRBJ1-6; D gene unclear. Germline CDR1 and CDR2: LNHDA and SQIVND (reference sequence). V shed 2 bases and J shed 4 bases, with 12 bases lying between them. The CDR3 runs to 16 residues. In nucleotides, the CDR3 is TGTGCCAGTAGTATACCCGGGAATGAGTATAATTCACCCCTCCACTTT. This codes for CASSIPGNEYNSPLHF.

The chain recombines TRBV6-6 with TRBJ2-5, with D possibly being TRBD1 or TRBD2 (5 bases each). V gave up 7 bases and J gave up 3 bases, with 12 bases separating them. Per germline, CDR1 MNHNY and CDR2 SVGAGI (reference sequence). The CDR3 runs to 13 residues. The CDR3 region is CASTLRGEETQYF. The CDR3 bases are TGTGCCAGCACCCTACGAGGGGAAGAGACCCAGTACTTC.

The chain links TRBV5-6 to TRBJ1-5; the match to TRBD1 covers 9 bases. V was clipped by 5 bases and J by 0 bases; unmatched bases: 9. This CDR3 contains 17 residues. Germline values: CDR1 SGHDT, CDR2 YYEEEE. CDR3: CASRMDRDRASNQPQHF. CDR3 DNA: TGTGCCAGCAGGATGGACAGGGACAGGGCTAGCAATCAGCCCCAGCATTTT.

The chain employs TRBV19 and TRBJ1-4; the D is unclear. The V end lost 6 bases, the J end lost 0 bases, and 2 bases lay between the germline ends. Germline V CDR1 and CDR2: LNHDA, SQIVND (reference sequence). This CDR3 has 12 residues. CDR3 sequence (DNA): TGTGCCAGTAGCGCAACTAATGAAAAACTGTTTTTT. As protein: CASSATNEKLFF.

This chain uses TRBV11-3 with TRBJ2-1; TRBD1 matches 7 bases. Germline V gives CDR1 SGHNT, CDR2 YENEEA. The CDR3 sequence is 15 residues long. After removal of 1 base from V and 3 bases from J, the junction contained 3 bases not matched to a gene. CDR3 sequence: CASSLGQGNYNEQFF. In nucleotides, the CDR3 is TGTGCCAGCAGCTTAGGACAGGGAAACTACAATGAGCAGTTCTTC.

The table lists this clone with a count of one. CDR3 nucleotides: TGCGCCAGCAGCTTGGAGAGCCAGTACAATGAGCAGTTCTTC. Amino acid sequence: CASSLESQYNEQFF. The rearrangement links TRBV5-1 to TRBJ2-1; D is uncertain. Germline assignment: CDR1 SGHRS and CDR2 YFSETQ. Trimming shortened V by 0 bases and J by 4 bases, and 8 bases separated the two germline ends. The CDR3 loop spans 14 amino acids. The whole variable domain, filled in from reference TRBV5-1 and TRBJ2-1, reads KAGVTQTPRYLIKTRGQQVTLSCSPISGHRSVSWYQQTPGQGLQFLFEYFSETQRNKGNFPGRFSGRQFSNSRSEMNVSTLELGDSALYLCASSLESQYNEQFFGPGTRLTVL.